The next 24 T cell receptor beta chains were all read from a single sample in a study of T-cell memory formation after mild COVID-19. TCRdb re-called the 5' RACE reads with MiXCR, one entry per CDR3 protein. The data contain roughly 560,000 distinct CDR3 sequences, around 21% of them seen just once; the ten biggest clones take up under 15%. Sample: PBMCs or a T cell subset sorted from them (not recorded which). The origin of the receptors is an adult woman who had mild COVID-19 (a few samples of this study predate the infection). Cell type and time point are not known.

This clonotype was observed a few times. The V and J genes are TRBV20-1 and TRBJ1-3, with D maybe TRBD1 (6 bases). Looked up from germline, CDR1 is DFQATT and CDR2 is SNEGSKA (reference sequence). This CDR3 has 14 amino acids. V dropped 5 bases and J dropped 0 bases, with 11 bases sitting between them. CDR3: CSAQDSSSGNTIYF. CDR3 DNA: TGCAGTGCTCAGGACAGCAGCTCTGGAAACACCATATATTTT.

This sequence joins TRBV7-2 and TRBJ1-1; D remains ambiguous. V was shortened by 8 bases and J by 1 base, with 11 bases between the two germline ends. Germline lookup yields CDR1 SGHTA and CDR2 FQGNSA. The CDR3 loop spans 13 amino acids. The CDR3 DNA reads TGTGCCAGCCGATTTGTCCGGAACACTGAAGCTTTCTTT. It encodes CASRFVRNTEAFF.

This clonotype turned up a few times. CDR3 in DNA: TGCGCCAGCAGATCGGGCTTGGAGGATACGCAGTATTTT. Translated: CASRSGLEDTQYF. The gene calls are TRBV4-1 and TRBJ2-3; D uncertain. This CDR3 is built from 13 residues. From germline, CDR1 is MGHRA and CDR2 YSYEKL. The ends were cut back, 6 bases at V and 6 bases at J, with 13 bases in the middle.

This clonotype was detected a few times. The DNA for the CDR3 is TGTGCCAGCAGCTTAGAGTGGCTAGCGGGAGGGCCAGCAGATACGCAGTATTTT. This gives the protein CASSLEWLAGGPADTQYF. V usage is TRBV7-2 and J usage is TRBJ2-3; 12 bases match TRBD2. CDR3 length: 18 amino acids. Per the germline V gene, CDR1 is SGHTA and CDR2 is FQGNSA. V shed 1 base, J shed 4 bases, and the junction held 9 bases outside the gene matches.

V and J are TRBV29-1 and TRBJ1-4, with D maybe TRBD1 (5 bases). Trimming left V 2 bases short and J 6 bases short, with 10 bases between. The CDR3 runs to 13 residues. Germline assignment: CDR1 SQVTM and CDR2 ANQGSEA. CDR3 sequence: CSVEQGYDEKLFF. CDR3 DNA: TGCAGCGTTGAACAGGGCTATGATGAAAAACTGTTTTTT.

This clonotype has a handful of counts. The chain recombines TRBV24-1 with TRBJ2-7; D is possibly TRBD1 or TRBD2 (5 bases each). CDR3 size: 14 residues. Germline CDR1 is KGHDR and CDR2 is SFDVKD. The V end lost 3 bases, the J end lost 6 bases, and 14 bases lay between the germline ends. CDR3 protein: CATSDAGTVPEQYF. Here the CDR3 DNA reads TGTGCCACCAGTGATGCCGGGACCGTCCCCGAGCAGTACTTC.

This rearrangement joins TRBV12-3 or TRBV12-4 to TRBJ2-5; D unclear. This CDR3 is 14 amino acids long. The V and J ends lost 2 bases and 3 bases respectively, with 10 bases between them. Here the CDR3 DNA reads TGTGCCAGCAGTTTATCGGCCAGAAAAGAGACCCAGTACTTC. Translated, it gives CASSLSARKETQYF.

In this sample, this clonotype turned up a few times. V is TRBV20-1 and J is TRBJ2-3; maybe TRBD2 (6 bases). Germline CDR1 is DFQATT and CDR2 is SNEGSKA (reference sequence). CDR3 length: 12 residues. V shed 5 bases and J shed 3 bases, with 9 bases lying between them. CDR3: CSAGTGTDTQYF. As DNA, the CDR3 is TGCAGTGCTGGGACTGGGACAGATACGCAGTATTTT.

The rearrangement joins TRBV5-5 to TRBJ2-3; TRBD2 aligns across 12 bases. With V trimmed by 4 bases and J by 5 bases, 5 bases remained unmatched. Germline CDR1 SGHKS, CDR2 YYEKEE (reference sequence). The CDR3 runs 15 residues. The CDR3 DNA follows: TGTGCCAGCAGCGCGATACTAGCGGGGGGAGATACGCAGTATTTT. Translated: CASSAILAGGDTQYF.

V gene TRBV5-5 combines with J gene TRBJ1-5; 10 positions match TRBD1. J was trimmed by 6 bases and V by 4 bases; bases with no gene match: 4. Germline loops: CDR1 SGHKS, CDR2 YYEKEE (reference sequence). CDR3 length: 14 residues. The CDR3 loop is CASSAGTGVQPQHF. The DNA for the CDR3 is TGTGCCAGCAGCGCGGGGACAGGGGTTCAGCCCCAGCATTTT.

This clonotype was seen more than once but under ten times. The chain has TRBV5-1 and TRBJ2-5; 12 positions match TRBD2. J was trimmed by 5 bases and V by 1 base; bases with no gene match: 6. Germline V gives CDR1 SGHRS, CDR2 YFSETQ. The length of the CDR3 is 16 residues. The CDR3 region is CASSLNLAGGTETQYF. For the CDR3, the DNA is TGCGCCAGCAGCTTGAATCTAGCGGGGGGGACTGAGACCCAGTACTTC.

This chain links TRBV12-3 or TRBV12-4 with TRBJ2-7, with 9 bases identical to TRBD2. This CDR3 region has 14 residues. V was clipped by 1 base and J by 4 bases; unmatched bases: 2. The CDR3 DNA reads as TGTGCCAGCAGTTTAGGGCGGGAGGGGTACGAGCAGTACTTC. Residues: CASSLGREGYEQYF.

This clonotype was recorded a few times. This chain uses TRBV5-6 with TRBJ2-3; 12 bases line up with TRBD2. The CDR3 consists of 18 residues. Germline CDR1 and CDR2: SGHDT and YYEEEE. V shed 4 bases, J shed 3 bases, and the junction held 12 bases outside the gene matches. The CDR3 spells CASSPPVTSGRRTDTQYF. The CDR3 bases are TGTGCCAGCAGCCCGCCGGTCACTAGCGGGAGGAGGACAGATACGCAGTATTTT. The complete variable domain, with remaining parts taken from reference TRBV5-6 and TRBJ2-3, reads DAGVTQSPTHLIKTRGQQVTLRCSPKSGHDTVSWYQQALGQGPQFIFQYYEEEERQRGNFPDRFSGHQFPNYSSELNVNALLLGDSALYLCASSPPVTSGRRTDTQYFGPGTRLTVL.

The rearrangement uses TRBV20-1 and TRBJ2-1; unclear D gene. This CDR3 has 12 residues. The germline V and J ends were trimmed by 2 bases and 8 bases, with 10 bases remaining between them. Germline CDR1 reads DFQATT; CDR2 reads SNEGSKA (reference sequence). The CDR3 loop reads CSARLYQDEQFF. In DNA, the CDR3 is TGCAGTGCTAGACTCTACCAGGATGAGCAGTTCTTC.

This clonotype appeared a few times. At one of its ends the junction is not consistent with the germline gene, which may arise from a read error. The CDR3 DNA follows: TGTGCCAGCAGCTTGGTTTTCGGCTTCCAAGGGAATGGTTACACCTTC. Protein sequence: CASSLVFGFQGNGYTF. J is TRBJ1-2 and V is TRBV5-5; D not certain. There are 16 residues in the CDR3. Germline-derived CDR1 and CDR2 are SGHKS and YYEKEE (reference sequence).

This clonotype appeared a few times. The chain joins TRBV6-5 to TRBJ1-1; the D gene is possibly TRBD1 (6 bases). The CDR3 runs to 13 residues. V was clipped by 5 bases and J by 8 bases, with 15 bases between them. Germline values: CDR1 MNHEY, CDR2 SVGAGI. For the CDR3, the DNA is TGTGCCAGCAGTCGCAACAGGGAACCCGAAGCTTTCTTT. Its protein product is CASSRNREPEAFF.

This clonotype occurred a few times. The chain recombines TRBV20-1 with TRBJ2-2; 7 nucleotides agree with TRBD1. The CDR3 spans 15 residues. V dropped 0 bases and J dropped 2; count of bases not matched to a gene: 3. CDR1 DFQATT and CDR2 SNEGSKA come from the germline V gene (reference sequence). The CDR3 loop is CSARDHRGNTGELFF. CDR3 nucleotide sequence: TGCAGTGCTAGAGACCACAGGGGAAACACCGGGGAGCTGTTTTTT.

This sequence joins TRBV5-6 and TRBJ2-3; D may be TRBD2 (5 bases). CDR1 and CDR2 from the germline V gene are SGHDT and YYEEEE. Trimming shortened V by 4 bases and J by 0 bases, and 12 bases separated the two germline ends. The CDR3 is 15 amino acids. CDR3 amino acids: CASSRLLVSTDTQYF. The CDR3 bases are TGTGCCAGCAGCCGCCTACTAGTGAGCACAGATACGCAGTATTTT.

The chain uses TRBV6-6 and TRBJ2-1, with a weak D call TRBD1 (6 bases). The CDR3 loop spans 18 amino acids. Germline-derived CDR1 and CDR2 are MNHNY and SVGAGI (reference sequence). Trimming cost V 2 bases and J 0 bases, with 17 bases left between them. The CDR3 loop is CASSYEEDRLSSYNEQFF. The CDR3, as DNA: TGTGCCAGCAGTTACGAAGAAGACAGGCTAAGCTCCTACAATGAGCAGTTCTTC.

Many counts were recorded for this clonotype. The gene calls are TRBV5-1 and TRBJ2-2; 10 bases align to TRBD2. In germline, CDR1 is SGHRS, CDR2 YFSETQ. CDR3 length equals 17 residues. V dropped 0 bases and J dropped 8; count of bases not matched to a gene: 10. The CDR3 spells CASSLAGTSGVFGELFF. In DNA form, the CDR3 reads TGCGCCAGCAGCTTGGCCGGAACTAGCGGGGTGTTTGGGGAGCTGTTTTTT.

The chain carries TRBV7-2 and TRBJ1-2; D unresolved. This CDR3 has 17 residues. V was pared by 5 bases and J by 3 bases, with 22 bases between. Germline lookup yields CDR1 SGHTA and CDR2 FQGNSA. CDR3 amino acids: CASSNRDTVFLDYGYTF. CDR3 in DNA: TGTGCCAGCAGCAACCGCGACACAGTTTTTCTCGACTATGGCTACACCTTC.

This clonotype turned up a few times. V and J are TRBV7-2 and TRBJ1-2; D is ambiguous. Germline V gene data show CDR1 as SGHTA and CDR2 as FQGNSA. The CDR3 consists of 12 residues. V lost 2 bases, J lost 7 bases, and 8 bases lay in between. Here the CDR3 reads CASSLYRPGYTF. The CDR3, as DNA: TGTGCCAGCAGCTTATACCGTCCTGGCTACACCTTC.

The chain joins TRBV5-6 to TRBJ2-5; TRBD1 agrees at 8 bases. CDR1 is SGHDT and CDR2 is YYEEEE in the germline V gene. Germline trimming cut 6 bases from V and 3 bases from J; bases unmatched to any gene: 7. CDR3 size: 14 residues. CDR3 coding DNA: TGTGCCAGCAACGACAGGGGATCGGAAGAGACCCAGTACTTC. Its translation is CASNDRGSEETQYF.

The genes are TRBV7-2 and TRBJ2-7, with 8 bases matching TRBD2. The CDR3 is 13 amino acids. V shed 4 bases, J shed 3 bases, and the junction held 2 bases outside the gene matches. Germline V CDR1 and CDR2: SGHTA, FQGNSA. CDR3: CASSSLAGYEQYF. In nucleotides, the CDR3 is TGTGCCAGCAGCTCTCTAGCGGGCTACGAGCAGTACTTC.